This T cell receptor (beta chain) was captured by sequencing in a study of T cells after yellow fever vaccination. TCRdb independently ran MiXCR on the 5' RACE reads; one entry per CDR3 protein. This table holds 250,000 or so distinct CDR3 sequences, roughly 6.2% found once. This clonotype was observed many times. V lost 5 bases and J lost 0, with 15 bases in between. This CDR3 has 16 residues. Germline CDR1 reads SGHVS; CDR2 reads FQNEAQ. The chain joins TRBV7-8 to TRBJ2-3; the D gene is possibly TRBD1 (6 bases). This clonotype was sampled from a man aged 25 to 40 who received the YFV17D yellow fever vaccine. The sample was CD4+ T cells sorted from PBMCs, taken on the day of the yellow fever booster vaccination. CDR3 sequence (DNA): TGTGCCAGCAGCCGGATAGGCAGGGGCAGCACAGATACGCAGTATTTT. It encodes CASSRIGRGSTDTQYF.